This T cell receptor (beta chain) derives from a study of technical replicates of blood from several donors. Sequencing was performed with immunoSEQ multiplex PCR; in TCRdb, only in-frame clones are kept and a portion is missing. Among about 88,000 clones listed, 85% to 95% were seen once. In this sample, this clone turned up once. The source is a human donor in good health. Source material: T cells isolated from PBMCs.

CDR3 sequence: CASSSSREPNEKLFF. The CDR3 DNA reads as TGTGCCAGCAGCTCCTCGAGGGAGCCTAATGAAAAACTGTTTTTT. The J gene is TRBJ1-4, the V gene TRBV5-8, with D uncertain. CDR3 size: 15 residues. V lost 3 bases to trimming and J lost 3 bases, with 12 bases between them. CDR1 and CDR2 (germline): SGHTS, YDEGEE.